This T cell receptor (beta chain) stems from a study of T cell changes during pregnancy in multiple sclerosis. Sequencing used immunoSEQ multiplex PCR; TCRdb keeps in-frame clones, though not all of them. The sample includes over 85,000 clones, 90% of them seen just once. Germline values: CDR1 ENHRY, CDR2 SYGVKD. V was cut by 0 bases and J by 3 bases, with 15 bases left in between. This CDR3 spans 16 amino acids. This receptor was obtained from a female donor in good health, enrolled as a control in a pregnancy study. The chain joins TRBV10-3 to TRBJ2-7, with D tentatively TRBD1 (6 bases). The source was peripheral blood, collected in the second trimester of pregnancy. The CDR3: CAISESTRGQGYEQYF. CDR3 sequence (DNA): TGTGCCATCAGTGAGTCGACCAGGGGTCAAGGCTACGAGCAGTACTTC.